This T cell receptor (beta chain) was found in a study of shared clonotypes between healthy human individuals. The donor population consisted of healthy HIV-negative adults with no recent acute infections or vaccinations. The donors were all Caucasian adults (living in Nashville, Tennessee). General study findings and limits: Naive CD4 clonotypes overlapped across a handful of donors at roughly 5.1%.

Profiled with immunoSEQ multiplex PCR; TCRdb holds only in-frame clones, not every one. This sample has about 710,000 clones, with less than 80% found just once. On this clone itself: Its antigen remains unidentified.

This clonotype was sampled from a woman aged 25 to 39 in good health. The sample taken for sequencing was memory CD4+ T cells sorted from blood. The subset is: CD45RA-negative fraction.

CDR3 loop: CASSRDTPLDTQYF. DNA for the CDR3: TGTGCCAGCTCCCGGGACACCCCACTAGATACGCAGTATTTT. The rearrangement uses TRBV18 and TRBJ2-3; D may be TRBD1 (6 bases). The V end was cut by 6 bases, the J end by 5 bases, with 15 bases between. CDR1 and CDR2 from the germline V gene are KGHSH and LQKENI. The CDR3 contains 14 residues. Looking up the rest from reference TRBV18 and TRBJ2-3 gives the full variable domain: NAGVMQNPRHLVRRRGQEARLRCSPMKGHSHVYWYRQLPEEGLKFMVYLQKENIIDESGMPKERFSAEFPKEGPSILRIQQVVRGDSAAYFCASSRDTPLDTQYFGPGTRLTVL.